This T cell receptor (beta chain) emerged from a study of blood T cell repertoires in COVID-19. Per the germline V gene, CDR1 is MNHEY and CDR2 is SMNVEV (reference sequence). The CDR3 runs 15 residues. V shed 6 bases, J shed 4 bases, and the junction held 7 bases outside the gene matches. Generated by immunoSEQ multiplex PCR, the TCRdb table keeps only in-frame clones and is missing some. The sample lists around 290,000 clones, approximately 88% occurring once. This clonotype was obtained from a young woman who had recovered from COVID-19. The rearrangement uses TRBV27 and TRBJ1-5, with 9 bases matching TRBD1. The sequenced material came from PBMCs or T cells enriched from blood (not recorded which). The CDR3: CASSLQGAINQPQHF. CDR3 nucleotide sequence: TGTGCCAGCAGCCTACAGGGGGCCATTAATCAGCCCCAGCATTTT.